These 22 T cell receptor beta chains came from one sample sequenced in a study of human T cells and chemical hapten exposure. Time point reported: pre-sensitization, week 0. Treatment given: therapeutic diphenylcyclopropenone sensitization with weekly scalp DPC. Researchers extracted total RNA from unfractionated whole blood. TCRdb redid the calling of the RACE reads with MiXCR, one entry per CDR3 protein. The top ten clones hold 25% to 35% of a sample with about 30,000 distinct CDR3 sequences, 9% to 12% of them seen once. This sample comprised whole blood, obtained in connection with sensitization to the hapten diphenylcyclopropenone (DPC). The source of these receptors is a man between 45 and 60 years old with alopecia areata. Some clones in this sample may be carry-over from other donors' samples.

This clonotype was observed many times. The CDR3 DNA reads TGTGCCAGCAGTTACCAACGGAACACTGAAGCTTTCTTT. This translates into CASSYQRNTEAFF. This chain joins TRBV28 and TRBJ1-1; no definite D call. Germline loops: CDR1 MDHEN, CDR2 SYDVKM. This CDR3 is built from 13 residues. Trimming removed 4 bases from V and 1 base from J, with 7 bases in between. Variable domain in full (rest from reference TRBV28 and TRBJ1-1): DVKVTQSSRYLVKRTGEKVFLECVQDMDHENMFWYRQDPGLGLRLIYFSYDVKMKEKGDIPEGYSVSREKKERFSLILESASTNQTSMYLCASSYQRNTEAFFGQGTRLTVV.

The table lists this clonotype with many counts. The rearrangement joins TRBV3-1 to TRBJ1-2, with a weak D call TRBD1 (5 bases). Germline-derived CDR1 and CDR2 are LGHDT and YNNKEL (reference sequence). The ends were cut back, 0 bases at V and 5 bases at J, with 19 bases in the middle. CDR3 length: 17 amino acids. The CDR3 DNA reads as TGTGCCAGCAGCCAAGATCGGCTTTCGGGGGTCGGGTATGGCTACACCTTC. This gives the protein CASSQDRLSGVGYGYTF.

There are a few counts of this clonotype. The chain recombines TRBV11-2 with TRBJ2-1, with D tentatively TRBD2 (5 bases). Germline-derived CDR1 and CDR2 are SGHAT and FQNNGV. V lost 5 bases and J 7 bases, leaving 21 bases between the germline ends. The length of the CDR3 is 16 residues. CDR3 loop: CASSATLRAGNNEQFF. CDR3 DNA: TGTGCCAGCAGCGCGACCCTTAGGGCGGGTAATAATGAGCAGTTCTTC.

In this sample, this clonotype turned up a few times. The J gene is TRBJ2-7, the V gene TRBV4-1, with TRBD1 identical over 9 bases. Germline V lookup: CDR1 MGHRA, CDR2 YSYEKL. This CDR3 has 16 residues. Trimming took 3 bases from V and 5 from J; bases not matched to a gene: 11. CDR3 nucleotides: TGCGCCAGCAGCCACCTTCCGGGACAGGGAGGGCACGAGCAGTACTTC. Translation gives CASSHLPGQGGHEQYF.

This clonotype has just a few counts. The CDR3 DNA reads TGTGCCAGCAGTTTCAACGGACAGGAGGAGGACGAGCAGTACTTC. Its translation is CASSFNGQEEDEQYF. The genes are TRBV27 and TRBJ2-7; 7 bases map to TRBD1. Germline CDR1 MNHEY, CDR2 SMNVEV (reference sequence). The CDR3 contains 15 residues. V lost 3 bases and J lost 5; bases outside the gene matches: 10.

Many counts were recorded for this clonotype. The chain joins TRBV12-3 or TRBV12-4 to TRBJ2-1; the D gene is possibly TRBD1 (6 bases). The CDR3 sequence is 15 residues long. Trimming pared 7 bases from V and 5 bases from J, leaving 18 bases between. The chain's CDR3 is CASTRALQGHNEQFF. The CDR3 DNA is TGTGCCAGCACCCGAGCCCTCCAGGGGCACAATGAGCAGTTCTTC.

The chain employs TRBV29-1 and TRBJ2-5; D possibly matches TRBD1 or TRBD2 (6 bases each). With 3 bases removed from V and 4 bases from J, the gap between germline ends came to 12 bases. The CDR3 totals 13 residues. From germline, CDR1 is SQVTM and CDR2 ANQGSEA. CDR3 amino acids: CSVDWGAGETQYF. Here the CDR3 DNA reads TGCAGCGTTGATTGGGGGGCGGGAGAGACCCAGTACTTC.

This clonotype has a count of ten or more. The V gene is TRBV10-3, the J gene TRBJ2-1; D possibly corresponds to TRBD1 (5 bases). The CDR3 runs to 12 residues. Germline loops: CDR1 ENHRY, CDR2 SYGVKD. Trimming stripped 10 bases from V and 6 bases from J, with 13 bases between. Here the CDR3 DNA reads TGTGCCACCAATACCGACAGCAATGAGCAGTTCTTC. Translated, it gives CATNTDSNEQFF.

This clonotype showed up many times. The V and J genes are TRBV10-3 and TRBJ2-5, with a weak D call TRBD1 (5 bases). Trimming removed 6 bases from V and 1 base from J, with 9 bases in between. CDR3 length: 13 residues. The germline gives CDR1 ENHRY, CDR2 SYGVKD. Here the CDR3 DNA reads TGTGCCATCAGCCTCGACAGCCAAGAGACCCAGTACTTC. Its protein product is CAISLDSQETQYF.

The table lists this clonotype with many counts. The CDR3 DNA sequence: TGCGCCAGCAGCAATATGGCGGGAGAGGCCTACGAGCAGTACTTC. Encoded protein: CASSNMAGEAYEQYF. This chain connects TRBV5-1 to TRBJ2-7; 7 bases align to TRBD2. The CDR3 has 15 residues. V shed 4 bases and J 2 bases; nucleotides not matched to a gene: 9. CDR1 SGHRS and CDR2 YFSETQ come from the germline V gene.

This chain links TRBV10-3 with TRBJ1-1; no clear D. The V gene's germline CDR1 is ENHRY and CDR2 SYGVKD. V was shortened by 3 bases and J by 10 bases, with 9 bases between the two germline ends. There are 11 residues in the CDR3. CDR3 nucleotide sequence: TGTGCCATCAGTGAAACAGCGGGAGCTTTCTTT. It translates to CAISETAGAFF.

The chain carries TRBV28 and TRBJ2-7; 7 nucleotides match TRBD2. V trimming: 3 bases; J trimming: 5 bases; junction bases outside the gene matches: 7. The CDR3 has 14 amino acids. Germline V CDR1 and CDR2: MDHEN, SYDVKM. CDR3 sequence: CASSFSSGGDEQYF. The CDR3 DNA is TGTGCCAGCAGTTTTTCGTCGGGAGGAGACGAGCAGTACTTC.

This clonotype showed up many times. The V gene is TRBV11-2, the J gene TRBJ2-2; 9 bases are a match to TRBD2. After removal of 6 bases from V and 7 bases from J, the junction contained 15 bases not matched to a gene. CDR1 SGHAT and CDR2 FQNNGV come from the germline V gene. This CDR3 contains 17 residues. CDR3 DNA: TGTGCCAGCAGAAGACCGGGACTAGCTAAAAGGGACGGGGAGCTGTTTTTT. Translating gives CASRRPGLAKRDGELFF.

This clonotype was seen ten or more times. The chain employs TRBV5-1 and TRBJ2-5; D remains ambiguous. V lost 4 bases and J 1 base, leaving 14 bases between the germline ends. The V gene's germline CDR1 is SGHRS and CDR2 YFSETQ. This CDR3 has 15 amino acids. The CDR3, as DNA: TGCGCCAGCAGCCCTGCTGGACCCTCCCAAGAGACCCAGTACTTC. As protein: CASSPAGPSQETQYF.

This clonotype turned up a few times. As DNA, the CDR3 is TGCAGCGTCGCTGGACAGCTGGACACTGAAGCTTTCTTT. Amino acid sequence: CSVAGQLDTEAFF. The V call is TRBV29-1, the J call TRBJ1-1; weak D call: TRBD1 (6 bases). The germline gives CDR1 SQVTM, CDR2 ANQGSEA. The CDR3 covers 13 residues. Trimming stripped 6 bases from V and 3 bases from J, with 14 bases between.

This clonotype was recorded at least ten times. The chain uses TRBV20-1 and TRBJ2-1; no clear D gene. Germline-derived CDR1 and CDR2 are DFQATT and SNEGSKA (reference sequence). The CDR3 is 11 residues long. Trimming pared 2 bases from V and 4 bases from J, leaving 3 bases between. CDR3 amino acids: CSARSYNEQFF. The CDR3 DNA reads TGCAGTGCTAGATCTTACAATGAGCAGTTCTTC.

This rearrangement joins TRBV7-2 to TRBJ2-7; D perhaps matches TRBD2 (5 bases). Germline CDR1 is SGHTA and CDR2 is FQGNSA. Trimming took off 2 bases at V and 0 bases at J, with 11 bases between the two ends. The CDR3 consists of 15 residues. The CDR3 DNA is TGTGCCAGCAGCTTATTTCCGGGGAGCTCCTACGAGCAGTACTTC. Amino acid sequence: CASSLFPGSSYEQYF. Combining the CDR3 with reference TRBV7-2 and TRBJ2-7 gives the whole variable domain GAGVSQSPSNKVTEKGKDVELRCDPISGHTALYWYRQSLGQGLEFLIYFQGNSAPDKSGLPSDRFSAERTGGSVSTLTIQRTQQEDSAVYLCASSLFPGSSYEQYFGPGTRLTVT.

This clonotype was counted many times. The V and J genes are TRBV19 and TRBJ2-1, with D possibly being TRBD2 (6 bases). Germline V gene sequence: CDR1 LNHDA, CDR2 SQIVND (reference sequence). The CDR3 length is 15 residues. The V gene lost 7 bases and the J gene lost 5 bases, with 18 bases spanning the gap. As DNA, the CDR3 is TGTGCCAGTATCCGGGACTCCGGGGTTCACAATGAGCAGTTCTTC. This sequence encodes CASIRDSGVHNEQFF.

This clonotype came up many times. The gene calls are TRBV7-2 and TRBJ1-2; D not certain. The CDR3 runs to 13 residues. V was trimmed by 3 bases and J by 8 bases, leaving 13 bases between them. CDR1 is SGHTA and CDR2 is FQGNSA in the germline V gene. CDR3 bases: TGTGCCAGCAGCTTTAACACGTATGTCGGCTACACCTTC. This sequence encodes CASSFNTYVGYTF.

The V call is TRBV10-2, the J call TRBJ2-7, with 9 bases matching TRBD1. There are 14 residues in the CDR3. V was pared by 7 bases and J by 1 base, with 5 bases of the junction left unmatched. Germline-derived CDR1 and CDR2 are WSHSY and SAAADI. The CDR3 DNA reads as TGCGCCAGCACCCGGGACAGGGTTTCCTACGAGCAGTACTTC. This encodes CASTRDRVSYEQYF.

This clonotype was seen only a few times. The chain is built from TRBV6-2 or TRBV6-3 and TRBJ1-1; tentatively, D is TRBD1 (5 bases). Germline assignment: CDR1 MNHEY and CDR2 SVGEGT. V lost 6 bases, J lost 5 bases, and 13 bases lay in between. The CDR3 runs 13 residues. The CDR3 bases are TGTGCCAGCAGGAACTTTGGGGGTACTGAAGCTTTCTTT. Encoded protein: CASRNFGGTEAFF.

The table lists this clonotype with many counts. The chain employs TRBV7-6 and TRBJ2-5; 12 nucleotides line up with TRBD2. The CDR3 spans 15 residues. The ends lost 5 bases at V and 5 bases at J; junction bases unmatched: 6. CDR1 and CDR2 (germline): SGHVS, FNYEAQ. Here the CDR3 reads CASSESSGRAETQYF. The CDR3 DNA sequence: TGTGCCAGCAGCGAATCTAGCGGGAGGGCGGAGACCCAGTACTTC.